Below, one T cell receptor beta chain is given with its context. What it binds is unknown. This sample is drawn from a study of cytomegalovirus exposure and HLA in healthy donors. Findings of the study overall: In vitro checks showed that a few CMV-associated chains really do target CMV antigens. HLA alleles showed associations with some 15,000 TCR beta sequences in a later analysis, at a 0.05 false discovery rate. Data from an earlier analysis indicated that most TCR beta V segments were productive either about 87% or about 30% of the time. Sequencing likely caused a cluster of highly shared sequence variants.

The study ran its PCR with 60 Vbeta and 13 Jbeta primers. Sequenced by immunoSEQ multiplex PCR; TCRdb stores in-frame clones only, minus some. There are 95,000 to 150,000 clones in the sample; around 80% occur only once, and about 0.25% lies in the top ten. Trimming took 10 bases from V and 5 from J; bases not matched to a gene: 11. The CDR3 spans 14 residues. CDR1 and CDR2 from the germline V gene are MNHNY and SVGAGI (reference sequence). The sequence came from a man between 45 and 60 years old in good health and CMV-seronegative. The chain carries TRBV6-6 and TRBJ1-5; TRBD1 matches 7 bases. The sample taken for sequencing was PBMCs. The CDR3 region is CAIRETGHDQPQHF. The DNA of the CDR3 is TGTGCCATCAGAGAGACAGGGCACGATCAGCCCCAGCATTTT.